The 30 T cell receptor beta chains in this list originate from one sample, sequenced in a study of response to subunit inactivated influenza vaccine. TCRdb analysed the RT-PCR reads with MiXCR anew, one entry per CDR3 protein. The table includes hundreds of thousands of distinct CDR3 sequences, roughly 14% detected once. The sample consisted of PBMCs from blood, taken roughly 2 weeks before vaccination. All receptors come from a man over 45 who received an inactivated influenza vaccine.

To note about this clonotype: With a much larger clone just one base away, this may be a read error. This CDR3 reads CSVAVIGAWYTEQFF. CDR3 coding DNA: TGCAGCGTCGCGGTAATTGGGGCATGGTACACTGAGCAGTTCTTC. V is TRBV29-1 and J is TRBJ2-1, with a weak D call TRBD1 (5 bases). This CDR3 is 15 amino acids long. Germline V gives CDR1 SQVTM, CDR2 ANQGSEA.

This clonotype has a handful of counts. The V and J genes are TRBV28 and TRBJ2-3, with 10 bases fitting TRBD2. CDR1 is MDHEN, CDR2 SYDVKM, per germline. The CDR3 sequence is 16 residues long. Losses at the gene ends were 5 bases for V and 7 bases for J; bases not matched to a gene: 12. This CDR3 is CASSDRGLAKMNTQYF. CDR3 coding DNA: TGTGCCAGCAGTGACCGGGGACTAGCGAAAATGAATACGCAGTATTTT. The variable domain in full, with the rest retrieved from reference TRBV28 and TRBJ2-3, is DVKVTQSSRYLVKRTGEKVFLECVQDMDHENMFWYRQDPGLGLRLIYFSYDVKMKEKGDIPEGYSVSREKKERFSLILESASTNQTSMYLCASSDRGLAKMNTQYFGPGTRLTVL.

This clonotype was picked up a small number of times. The V and J genes are TRBV11-2 and TRBJ2-5; TRBD2 matches at 10 bases. The length of the CDR3 is 15 residues. Losses at the gene ends were 3 bases for V and 2 bases for J; bases not matched to a gene: 3. Germline CDR1 reads SGHAT; CDR2 reads FQNNGV. This chain's CDR3 is CASSFSGGLQETQYF. The CDR3 region has the DNA TGTGCCAGCAGCTTTAGCGGGGGGCTGCAAGAGACCCAGTACTTC.

This clonotype appeared a few times. This sequence joins TRBV12-3 or TRBV12-4 and TRBJ2-2, with D tentatively TRBD2 (7 bases). The CDR3 loop spans 15 amino acids. Trimming shortened V by 8 bases and J by 7 bases, and 20 bases separated the two germline ends. The CDR3 DNA follows: TGTGCCAGCGTCCTTGAGGGGGGGGTTGGCGGGGAGCTGTTTTTT. This sequence encodes CASVLEGGVGGELFF.

This clonotype was seen more than once but under ten times. This chain uses TRBV5-1 with TRBJ2-1; the match to TRBD2 covers 8 bases. The CDR3 has 16 residues. J gave up 4 bases and V 4 bases, and 10 bases lay outside the gene matches. The germline CDR1 and CDR2 sequences are SGHRS and YFSETQ. The CDR3 spells CASSLLSGVTYNEQFF. As DNA, the CDR3 is TGCGCCAGCAGCCTCCTTAGCGGGGTTACATACAATGAGCAGTTCTTC.

The sample holds many counts of this clonotype. The chain is built from TRBV29-1 and TRBJ2-3; maybe TRBD2 (7 bases). V was clipped by 7 bases and J by 2 bases, with 16 bases between them. Per the germline V gene, CDR1 is SQVTM and CDR2 is ANQGSEA. The length of the CDR3 is 14 residues. CDR3 coding DNA: TGCAGCGCCGAAGGGGGGAGGGACACAGATACGCAGTATTTT. Its translation: CSAEGGRDTDTQYF.

This clonotype was seen many times. V gene TRBV6-2 or TRBV6-3 combines with J gene TRBJ2-7, with D tentatively TRBD1 or TRBD2 (6 bases each). Germline V gene lookup returns CDR1 MNHEY and CDR2 SVGEGT. This CDR3 has 14 residues. V was shortened by 2 bases and J by 1 base, with 9 bases between the two germline ends. The CDR3 nucleotides are TGTGCCAGCAGTTACAGGGGGGAATCCTACGAGCAGTACTTC. This sequence encodes CASSYRGESYEQYF.

This clonotype was picked up many times. The chain's CDR3 is CAISPMRGEQYF. As DNA, the CDR3 is TGTGCCATCAGTCCAATGAGAGGCGAGCAGTACTTC. The chain combines TRBV10-3 with TRBJ2-7, with D unresolved. The V gene lost 5 bases and the J gene lost 6 bases, with 11 bases spanning the gap. Germline CDR1 and CDR2: ENHRY and SYGVKD. The CDR3 covers 12 residues.

This rearrangement joins TRBV29-1 to TRBJ2-7; TRBD1 matches 8 bases. The CDR3 is made up of 11 amino acids. Germline CDR1 and CDR2: SQVTM and ANQGSEA. V shed 6 bases, J shed 3 bases, and the junction held 1 base outside the gene matches. Here the CDR3 DNA reads TGCAGCGTGGACAGGGACTACGAGCAGTACTTC. Amino acids: CSVDRDYEQYF.

This clonotype was observed a handful of times. This chain links TRBV5-1 with TRBJ2-3, with 8 bases identical to TRBD1. Looked up from germline, CDR1 is SGHRS and CDR2 is YFSETQ. Trimming at V came to 2 bases and at J to 5 bases, leaving 13 bases not matched to a gene. The CDR3 loop spans 17 amino acids. CDR3 residues: CASSLQGLTGAIDTQYF. As DNA, the CDR3 is TGCGCCAGCAGCTTACAAGGGCTGACAGGGGCAATAGATACGCAGTATTTT.

This chain links TRBV11-2 with TRBJ2-3; perhaps TRBD2 as D (6 bases). The length of the CDR3 is 17 residues. From germline, CDR1 is SGHAT and CDR2 FQNNGV. V was cut by 0 bases and J by 3 bases, with 16 bases left in between. The CDR3 loop is CASSLEVAGLTTDTQYF. CDR3 coding DNA: TGTGCCAGCAGCTTAGAAGTGGCGGGGTTGACGACAGATACGCAGTATTTT. The full variable domain, completed using reference TRBV11-2 and TRBJ2-3, is EAGVAQSPRYKIIEKRQSVAFWCNPISGHATLYWYQQILGQGPKLLIQFQNNGVVDDSQLPKDRFSAERLKGVDSTLKIQPAKLEDSAVYLCASSLEVAGLTTDTQYFGPGTRLTVL.

This clonotype has at least ten counts. The chain is built from TRBV27 and TRBJ1-5, with a tentative D call TRBD1 (6 bases). The germline gives CDR1 MNHEY, CDR2 SMNVEV (reference sequence). V was cut by 2 bases and J by 0 bases, with 8 bases left in between. CDR3 size: 15 residues. The CDR3 coding sequence is TGTGCCAGCAGTTTAACAGGGATTAGCAATCAGCCCCAGCATTTT. As protein: CASSLTGISNQPQHF.

The chain carries TRBV25-1 and TRBJ1-4; 7 bases map to TRBD1. CDR3 length: 17 amino acids. V gave up 4 bases and J gave up 0 bases; unmatched junction bases: 8. CDR1 MGHDK and CDR2 SYGVNS come from the germline V gene. CDR3 loop: CASSGGFGTATNEKLFF. The CDR3, as DNA: TGTGCCAGCAGTGGAGGCTTCGGGACAGCAACTAATGAAAAACTGTTTTTT.

This clonotype was seen only a few times. This chain connects TRBV4-3 to TRBJ2-6; TRBD1 matches 8 bases. Germline assignment: CDR1 LGHNA and CDR2 YSLEER. V lost 2 bases and J lost 2; bases outside the gene matches: 5. The CDR3 sequence is 17 residues long. This CDR3 reads CASSQITGGPGANVLTF. The CDR3 bases are TGCGCCAGCAGCCAAATAACAGGGGGTCCTGGGGCCAACGTCCTGACTTTC.

The rearrangement links TRBV20-1 to TRBJ2-7, with no clear D. The CDR3 has 13 residues. Germline values: CDR1 DFQATT, CDR2 SNEGSKA (reference sequence). V was clipped by 3 bases and J by 0 bases, with 9 bases between them. The CDR3 spells CSARPAYSYEQYF. As DNA, the CDR3 is TGCAGTGCTAGGCCCGCTTACTCCTACGAGCAGTACTTC.

The chain uses TRBV19 and TRBJ2-1, with a tentative D call TRBD1 (5 bases). Per the germline V gene, CDR1 is LNHDA and CDR2 is SQIVND (reference sequence). V was shortened by 4 bases and J by 9 bases, with 13 bases between the two germline ends. The CDR3 loop spans 13 amino acids. The CDR3 region is CASSTRQRLEQFF. The CDR3 nucleotides are TGTGCCAGTAGTACCCGACAGAGACTTGAGCAGTTCTTC.

The V and J genes are TRBV20-1 and TRBJ2-4; 13 bases fit TRBD2. This CDR3 has 15 amino acids. CDR1 and CDR2 from the germline V gene are DFQATT and SNEGSKA (reference sequence). V lost 4 bases to trimming and J lost 8 bases; unmatched junction nucleotides: 8. CDR3 coding DNA: TGCAGTGCTACAGCAAACGGACTAGCGGGAGACATTCAGTACTTC. Amino acids: CSATANGLAGDIQYF.

The chain recombines TRBV7-9 with TRBJ2-7; D possibly corresponds to TRBD2 (5 bases). V dropped 3 bases and J dropped 2 bases, with 11 bases sitting between them. This CDR3 has 14 residues. Germline assignment: CDR1 SEHNR and CDR2 FQNEAQ (reference sequence). The CDR3 protein is CASSLGDGPYEQYF. For the CDR3, the DNA is TGTGCCAGCAGCTTGGGAGACGGGCCCTACGAGCAGTACTTC.

The chain has TRBV21-1 and TRBJ1-3. TRBV21-1 is a listed pseudogene. The CDR3 consists of 16 residues. Here the CDR3 DNA reads TGTGCCAGCAGCGCCCAGACCGTCCTCTCTGGAAACACCATATATTTT. Translating it yields CASSAQTVLSGNTIYF.

This clonotype has a handful of counts. This chain uses TRBV9 with TRBJ2-5; 9 bases align to TRBD2. The germline gives CDR1 SGDLS, CDR2 YYNGEE. J gave up 1 base and V 4 bases, and 5 bases lay outside the gene matches. The CDR3 is 15 residues long. DNA of the CDR3: TGTGCCAGCAGCTCGGCGGGGGGGGGCCAAGAGACCCAGTACTTC. It specifies CASSSAGGGQETQYF.

The chain recombines TRBV18 with TRBJ2-7; 8 nucleotides align to TRBD1. The V gene end was trimmed by 5 bases and the J gene end by 1 base; junction bases not matched to a gene: 4. This CDR3 spans 14 amino acids. The germline CDR1 and CDR2 sequences are KGHSH and LQKENI. CDR3 bases: TGTGCCAGCTCAACGGACAGGGAGTCCTACGAGCAGTACTTC. Residues: CASSTDRESYEQYF.

CDR3 protein: CASGDRDYNEQFF. CDR3 in DNA: TGTGCCAGTGGGGACAGGGACTACAATGAGCAGTTCTTC. The gene calls are TRBV9 and TRBJ2-1, with 9 bases that match TRBD1. The CDR3 loop spans 13 amino acids. J gave up 3 bases and V 8 bases, and 3 bases lay outside the gene matches. Germline-derived CDR1 and CDR2 are SGDLS and YYNGEE.

This clonotype appeared a few times. A read error may account for a junction end that differs from germline. V gene TRBV7-7 combines with J gene TRBJ2-2; D possibly corresponds to TRBD1 (6 bases). CDR1 is SSHAT, CDR2 FNYEAQ, per germline (reference sequence). The CDR3 is 17 amino acids. The CDR3 loop is CASSFFNWTANTGELFF. The CDR3 DNA sequence: TGTGCTAGCAGCTTCTTTAACTGGACAGCGAACACCGGGGAGCTGTTTTTT.

The CDR3 protein is CAIRQRDSEQFF. For the CDR3, the DNA is TGTGCCATCAGGCAGCGGGATAGTGAGCAGTTCTTC. The chain employs TRBV10-3 and TRBJ2-1, with TRBD2 identical over 7 bases. Trimming took 6 bases from V and 9 from J; bases not matched to a gene: 5. From germline, CDR1 is ENHRY and CDR2 SYGVKD. This CDR3 contains 12 residues.

The rearrangement uses TRBV7-2 and TRBJ1-5, with D uncertain. Per germline, CDR1 SGHTA and CDR2 FQGNSA. The CDR3 loop spans 14 amino acids. With 6 bases removed from V and 6 bases from J, the gap between germline ends came to 15 bases. In DNA, the CDR3 is TGTGCCAGCAGGGCTTGGGAGGGTAGTCAGCCCCAGCATTTT. This sequence encodes CASRAWEGSQPQHF.

This clonotype was observed a handful of times. The V gene is TRBV29-1, the J gene TRBJ1-2; D is possibly TRBD1 (5 bases). The CDR3 is 13 residues long. Germline-derived CDR1 and CDR2 are SQVTM and ANQGSEA. V lost 5 bases and J lost 6, with 16 bases in between. Here the CDR3 reads CSVSQGKLHGYTF. The CDR3 nucleotides read TGCAGCGTTAGCCAGGGAAAGTTGCATGGCTACACCTTC.

The sample holds a few counts of this clonotype. The chain carries TRBV5-6 and TRBJ1-4; maybe TRBD1 (5 bases). The V end was cut by 1 base, the J end by 5 bases, with 9 bases between. Germline lookup yields CDR1 SGHDT and CDR2 YYEEEE. The length of the CDR3 is 14 residues. As DNA, the CDR3 is TGTGCCAGCAGCTTGTCACAGGCCAATGAAAAACTGTTTTTT. It specifies CASSLSQANEKLFF.

This clonotype was recorded a few times. This chain uses TRBV12-3 or TRBV12-4 with TRBJ2-5; D perhaps matches TRBD2 (6 bases). V was trimmed by 5 bases and J by 9 bases, leaving 10 bases between them. The length of the CDR3 is 11 residues. The CDR3 sequence: CASSGSGAQYF. In nucleotides, the CDR3 is TGTGCCAGCAGTGGTTCGGGGGCCCAGTACTTC.

J is TRBJ2-2 and V is TRBV27, with D unclear. The CDR3 consists of 14 residues. Germline assignment: CDR1 MNHEY and CDR2 SMNVEV (reference sequence). Trimming stripped 5 bases from V and 7 bases from J, with 14 bases between. The CDR3 DNA reads as TGTGCCAGCAGTCCCCTCTGGTCAAACGGGGAGCTGTTTTTT. Encoded protein: CASSPLWSNGELFF.

The chain is built from TRBV30 and TRBJ2-7; 8 bases fit TRBD1. This CDR3 has 13 residues. V lost 4 bases and J lost 2; bases outside the gene matches: 4. Germline CDR1 is GTSNPN and CDR2 is SVGIG (reference sequence). The CDR3 here is CAWKGDRTYEQYF. The CDR3 bases are TGTGCCTGGAAGGGGGACAGGACCTACGAGCAGTACTTC. Drawing the rest from reference TRBV30 and TRBJ2-7, the complete variable domain is SQTIHQWPATLVQPVGSPLSLECTVEGTSNPNLYWYRQAAGRGLQLLFYSVGIGQISSEVPQNLSASRPQDRQFILSSKKLLLSDSGFYLCAWKGDRTYEQYFGPGTRLTVT.